This passage covers 10 T cell receptor beta chains from one sample sequenced in a study of human T cells and chemical hapten exposure. Time point specified: pre-sensitization, week 0. Stated treatment: therapeutic diphenylcyclopropenone sensitization with weekly scalp DPC. One entry per CDR3 protein results from TCRdb running MiXCR on the RACE reads. This sample has 200,000 to 300,000 distinct CDR3 sequences; approximately 8.4% occur once, and the top ten carry 2% to 3%. Sequenced material: whole blood, taken in connection with sensitization to the hapten diphenylcyclopropenone (DPC). These receptors all stem from a woman in her thirties or forties with alopecia areata. Some clones in this sample may be carry-over from other donors' samples.

This clonotype was observed a handful of times. The rearrangement links TRBV6-5 to TRBJ1-6; D gene uncertain. CDR3 length equals 15 residues. Trimming pared 5 bases from V and 7 bases from J, leaving 15 bases between. Germline V gene data show CDR1 as MNHEY and CDR2 as SVGAGI. The CDR3 nucleotides read TGTGCCAGCAGTCTCCAGCGGTATCCGAATTCACCCCTCCACTTT. Protein: CASSLQRYPNSPLHF.

This sequence joins TRBV29-1 and TRBJ2-3; 8 bases fit TRBD1. V gave up 6 bases and J gave up 2 bases; unmatched junction bases: 10. The CDR3 covers 15 residues. The V gene's germline CDR1 is SQVTM and CDR2 ANQGSEA. The CDR3: CSVESGGDYTDTQYF. Here the CDR3 DNA reads TGCAGCGTAGAATCAGGGGGCGACTACACAGATACGCAGTATTTT.

This clonotype was found a few times. The chain recombines TRBV10-3 with TRBJ2-7; 8 bases are a match to TRBD2. V dropped 0 bases and J dropped 6; count of bases not matched to a gene: 10. The length of the CDR3 is 16 residues. Germline CDR1 and CDR2: ENHRY and SYGVKD. The CDR3 sequence is CAISESRGLDYSEQYF. The CDR3 nucleotides are TGTGCCATCAGTGAGTCAAGGGGACTAGATTATTCCGAGCAGTACTTC.

This clonotype was counted between two and nine times. The chain is built from TRBV29-1 and TRBJ1-3, with D unresolved. Deletions cut 6 bases from V and 2 bases from J, with 5 bases between. The CDR3 extends over 11 amino acids. Germline V gene lookup returns CDR1 SQVTM and CDR2 ANQGSEA. Written as DNA, the CDR3 is TGCAGCGTCAGAACTGGAAACACCATATATTTT. Its translation is CSVRTGNTIYF. Looking up the rest from reference TRBV29-1 and TRBJ1-3 gives the full variable domain: SAVISQKPSRDICQRGTSLTIQCQVDSQVTMMFWYRQQPGQSLTLIATANQGSEATYESGFVIDKFPISRPNLTFSTLTVSNMSPEDSSIYLCSVRTGNTIYFGEGSWLTVV.

The chain is built from TRBV5-4 and TRBJ1-4, with a tentative D call TRBD1 (6 bases). The V gene lost 4 bases and the J gene lost 7 bases, with 14 bases spanning the gap. The CDR3 sequence is 14 residues long. Germline loops: CDR1 SGHNT, CDR2 YYREEE (reference sequence). The DNA for the CDR3 is TGTGCCAGCAGCGGACGTTTGGACAGTGAAAAACTGTTTTTT. It specifies CASSGRLDSEKLFF.

The table lists this clonotype with a few counts. The V call is TRBV18, the J call TRBJ1-5, with D possibly matching TRBD1 (6 bases). This CDR3 comprises 17 residues. V lost 3 bases to trimming and J lost 0 bases, with 15 bases between them. CDR1 is KGHSH, CDR2 LQKENI, per germline. CDR3 in amino acids: CASSPLTGPYSNQPQHF. In DNA, the CDR3 is TGTGCCAGCTCACCGCTTACAGGGCCCTATAGCAATCAGCCCCAGCATTTT.

V gene TRBV20-1 combines with J gene TRBJ2-1, with 9 nucleotides matching TRBD2. The CDR3 contains 15 residues. V lost 5 bases to trimming and J lost 8 bases; unmatched junction nucleotides: 13. Looked up from germline, CDR1 is DFQATT and CDR2 is SNEGSKA (reference sequence). The CDR3 reads CSAPWTGGRAYEQFF. In DNA, the CDR3 is TGCAGTGCTCCCTGGACTGGCGGGAGGGCCTATGAGCAGTTCTTC.

Only a few counts were recorded for this clonotype. The chain recombines TRBV4-1 with TRBJ2-1; 7 bases agree with TRBD1. CDR1 and CDR2 (germline): MGHRA, YSYEKL. V was clipped by 1 base and J by 3 bases; unmatched bases: 3. The CDR3 runs to 15 residues. The CDR3 DNA reads as TGCGCCAGCAGCCAAGTCAGGGGGAACTACAATGAGCAGTTCTTC. This codes for CASSQVRGNYNEQFF.

The chain uses TRBV28 and TRBJ2-5, with D possibly being TRBD2 (5 bases). Germline loops: CDR1 MDHEN, CDR2 SYDVKM. The CDR3 has 16 amino acids. Deletions cut 5 bases from V and 1 base from J, with 17 bases between. The CDR3 spells CASSLSPTSPQETQYF. As DNA, the CDR3 is TGTGCCAGCAGTCTCTCCCCCACTAGTCCCCAAGAGACCCAGTACTTC. The whole variable domain, remainder taken from reference TRBV28 and TRBJ2-5, is DVKVTQSSRYLVKRTGEKVFLECVQDMDHENMFWYRQDPGLGLRLIYFSYDVKMKEKGDIPEGYSVSREKKERFSLILESASTNQTSMYLCASSLSPTSPQETQYFGPGTRLLVL.

The chain recombines TRBV20-1 with TRBJ2-4; 11 nucleotides align to TRBD1. Germline V lookup: CDR1 DFQATT, CDR2 SNEGSKA (reference sequence). CDR3 length: 15 amino acids. J gave up 0 bases and V 6 bases, and 4 bases lay outside the gene matches. The CDR3 DNA reads TGCAGTGCCGAAGGACAGGGGGCAGCCAAAAACATTCAGTACTTC. Protein sequence: CSAEGQGAAKNIQYF.